A selection of T cell receptor beta chains follows, all from one sample in a study of T cells in Graves' hyperthyroidism and ophthalmopathy. TCRdb called the multiplex PCR reads again in MiXCR, with one record for every CDR3 protein. Of roughly 720,000 distinct CDR3 sequences listed, roughly 17% are singletons. The sequenced material came from blood. These receptors were taken from a man in his fifties with Graves' hyperthyroidism. Each CDR3 is given with its conserved first and last residue. Fields, in order: CDR3 DNA, CDR3 protein, clone size, V gene, D gene, J gene. D genes are given only for firm matches. Some rows mark clone size as missing; the rest say once, few, many or name a class of expanded clone.

cdr3_nt: TGTGCCAGCAGTCCCCGCGGCCTTCGAGGCTACACCTTC
cdr3_aa: CASSPRGLRGYTF
clone_size: few
v_call: TRBV27
d_call: .
j_call: TRBJ1-2

cdr3_nt: TGCAGTGCGAGAGACAGTTATAGCACAGATACGCAGTATTTT
cdr3_aa: CSARDSYSTDTQYF
clone_size: many
v_call: TRBV20-1
d_call: .
j_call: TRBJ2-3

cdr3_nt: TGCAGCGCAAACAGTGGAGGTGGCTACACCTTC
cdr3_aa: CSANSGGGYTF
clone_size: .
v_call: TRBV29-1
d_call: .
j_call: TRBJ1-2

cdr3_nt: TGTGCCAGCAGTTACGGGACTAGCGGCAACAATGAGCAGTTCTTC
cdr3_aa: CASSYGTSGNNEQFF
clone_size: many
v_call: TRBV6-5
d_call: TRBD2
j_call: TRBJ2-1

cdr3_nt: TGTGCCAGCAGCTTCAGTCTCTCTGGAAACACCATATATTTT
cdr3_aa: CASSFSLSGNTIYF
clone_size: few
v_call: TRBV7-9
d_call: .
j_call: TRBJ1-3

cdr3_nt: TGTGCCACCAGCAGAGGTACTAGCGGGAGAAACACCGGGGAGCTGTTTTTT
cdr3_aa: CATSRGTSGRNTGELFF
clone_size: .
v_call: TRBV15
d_call: TRBD2
j_call: TRBJ2-2

cdr3_nt: TGTGCCACCCGGGACAGGGCCTTCGGCAATCAGCCCCAGCATTTT
cdr3_aa: CATRDRAFGNQPQHF
clone_size: .
v_call: TRBV19
d_call: TRBD1
j_call: TRBJ1-5

cdr3_nt: TGCGCCAGCAGTAAGCAGGGATCAAGGCAGCCCCAGCATTTT
cdr3_aa: CASSKQGSRQPQHF
clone_size: many
v_call: TRBV10-2
d_call: .
j_call: TRBJ1-5

cdr3_nt: TGTGCCAGCAGCTCCAACAGGGTGACTAATGAAAAACTGTTTTTT
cdr3_aa: CASSSNRVTNEKLFF
clone_size: many
v_call: TRBV7-2
d_call: .
j_call: TRBJ1-4

cdr3_nt: TGTGCCAGCAAAGACGGCTCGTACACAGATACGCAGTATTTT
cdr3_aa: CASKDGSYTDTQYF
clone_size: many
v_call: TRBV7-8
d_call: .
j_call: TRBJ2-3

cdr3_nt: TGTGCCAGCAGTCGCGAAGGGGGCGGGGAGACCCAGTACTTC
cdr3_aa: CASSREGGGETQYF
clone_size: .
v_call: TRBV12-3/TRBV12-4
d_call: TRBD1
j_call: TRBJ2-5

cdr3_nt: TGTGCCAGTATGAGAGGTTCCGACTCCTACGAGCAGTACTTC
cdr3_aa: CASMRGSDSYEQYF
clone_size: .
v_call: TRBV19
d_call: .
j_call: TRBJ2-7

cdr3_nt: TGTGCCAGCAGTATCTTTAAGGGTCAGCCCCAGCATTTT
cdr3_aa: CASSIFKGQPQHF
clone_size: many
v_call: TRBV2
d_call: .
j_call: TRBJ1-5

cdr3_nt: TGTGCCAGCAGTCAAGATCTGGGGGAAGGCACAGATACGCAGTATTTT
cdr3_aa: CASSQDLGEGTDTQYF
clone_size: few
v_call: TRBV3-1
d_call: .
j_call: TRBJ2-3

cdr3_nt: TGTGCTAGTGGTTTCTCTGGGGGCTCCTACAATGAGCAGTTCTTC
cdr3_aa: CASGFSGGSYNEQFF
clone_size: .
v_call: TRBV12-5
d_call: .
j_call: TRBJ2-1

cdr3_nt: TGTGCCAGTAGCACCGGCCGGGGAAAGAGCTCTGGGGCCAACGTCCTGACTTTC
cdr3_aa: CASSTGRGKSSGANVLTF
clone_size: many
v_call: TRBV19
d_call: .
j_call: TRBJ2-6

cdr3_nt: TGTGCCAGCAGTTCTCCGGGACTAGCGAGAAAGGGTGAGCAGTACTTC
cdr3_aa: CASSSPGLARKGEQYF
clone_size: few
v_call: TRBV6-2/TRBV6-3
d_call: TRBD2
j_call: TRBJ2-7

cdr3_nt: TGTGCCAGCAGCTACCGGGACTACTACAATGAGCAGTTCTTC
cdr3_aa: CASSYRDYYNEQFF
clone_size: .
v_call: TRBV5-5
d_call: TRBD2
j_call: TRBJ2-1

cdr3_nt: TGCGCCAGCAGCCAAGATCTTAACCGGGACGGACAAGAGACCCAGTACTTC
cdr3_aa: CASSQDLNRDGQETQYF
clone_size: .
v_call: TRBV4-1
d_call: .
j_call: TRBJ2-5

cdr3_nt: TGTGCCAGCAGCTTAGTTGACGGGTCGGGGGAGACCCAGTACTTC
cdr3_aa: CASSLVDGSGETQYF
clone_size: many
v_call: TRBV7-2
d_call: .
j_call: TRBJ2-5

cdr3_nt: TGCAGCGTTGAAGACCGGGTCTCCTACGAGCAGTACTTC
cdr3_aa: CSVEDRVSYEQYF
clone_size: few
v_call: TRBV29-1
d_call: .
j_call: TRBJ2-7

cdr3_nt: TGTGCCAGCAGCCGTGACAGGGGGCAAAAGGATACGCAGTATTTT
cdr3_aa: CASSRDRGQKDTQYF
clone_size: many
v_call: TRBV28
d_call: TRBD1
j_call: TRBJ2-3

cdr3_nt: TGTGCCAGCAGCTCGACAGGGGGCGCGGGTTTCTACGAGCAGTACTTC
cdr3_aa: CASSSTGGAGFYEQYF
clone_size: few
v_call: TRBV7-3
d_call: TRBD1
j_call: TRBJ2-7

cdr3_nt: TGCAGCGTTGAAACGGGAGGGCCCCGAGAGACCCAGTACTTC
cdr3_aa: CSVETGGPRETQYF
clone_size: .
v_call: TRBV29-1
d_call: TRBD2
j_call: TRBJ2-5

cdr3_nt: TGTGCCACCAGTGATTACGAGGGATCAAACATTCAGTACTTC
cdr3_aa: CATSDYEGSNIQYF
clone_size: many
v_call: TRBV24-1
d_call: .
j_call: TRBJ2-4

cdr3_nt: TGTGCCAGCAGTTTAGGCGTCTATGAGGACGAGCAGTACTTC
cdr3_aa: CASSLGVYEDEQYF
clone_size: many
v_call: TRBV28
d_call: .
j_call: TRBJ2-7

cdr3_nt: TGCAACGTTGGTAGCGTTGATACGCAGTATTTT
cdr3_aa: CNVGSVDTQYF
clone_size: .
v_call: TRBV29-1
d_call: .
j_call: TRBJ2-3

cdr3_nt: TGTGCCAGCACCGGGGCCCACAACTATGGCTACACCTTC
cdr3_aa: CASTGAHNYGYTF
clone_size: .
v_call: TRBV28
d_call: .
j_call: TRBJ1-2

cdr3_nt: TGTGCCACCAGCAGAGACCTTCAAACGGGACTAGCGGGGGAGCAGTTCTTC
cdr3_aa: CATSRDLQTGLAGEQFF
clone_size: many
v_call: TRBV15
d_call: TRBD2
j_call: TRBJ2-1

cdr3_nt: TGTGCCAGCAGTCGGACAAACACTGAAGCTTTCTTT
cdr3_aa: CASSRTNTEAFF
clone_size: many
v_call: TRBV28
d_call: .
j_call: TRBJ1-1

cdr3_nt: TGTGCCAGCAACGACCTCTCCGGCGGGAGACGCGGCACCGGGGAGCTGTTTTTT
cdr3_aa: CASNDLSGGRRGTGELFF
clone_size: many
v_call: TRBV6-1
d_call: TRBD2
j_call: TRBJ2-2

cdr3_nt: TGTGCCAGCTCGGCGAGGAGCCAAGCCAATGAAAAACTGTTTTTT
cdr3_aa: CASSARSQANEKLFF
clone_size: many
v_call: TRBV6-1
d_call: .
j_call: TRBJ1-4

cdr3_nt: TGTGCCAGCAGTTGGGGGGGGCAGAATGAGCAGTTCTTC
cdr3_aa: CASSWGGQNEQFF
clone_size: many
v_call: TRBV28
d_call: .
j_call: TRBJ2-1

cdr3_nt: TGTGCCAGCAGTGTCAACGGCGCCAAGGGTAAAAAACTGTTTTTT
cdr3_aa: CASSVNGAKGKKLFF
clone_size: .
v_call: TRBV6-1
d_call: .
j_call: TRBJ1-4

cdr3_nt: TGTGCCAGCAGTTTATCACCCCACCTCCGGGGCCTGAATTCACCCCTCCACTTT
cdr3_aa: CASSLSPHLRGLNSPLHF
clone_size: many
v_call: TRBV27
d_call: .
j_call: TRBJ1-6

cdr3_nt: TGTGCCAGCAGTTTCAAGGGACTAGCGGGAGCAGAGACCCAGTACTTC
cdr3_aa: CASSFKGLAGAETQYF
clone_size: many
v_call: TRBV28
d_call: TRBD2
j_call: TRBJ2-5

cdr3_nt: TGTGCCAGCAGTTCGTCGGGTCACGGGTTAGCTTTCTTT
cdr3_aa: CASSSSGHGLAFF
clone_size: .
v_call: TRBV7-3
d_call: .
j_call: TRBJ1-1

cdr3_nt: TGCAGTGCGGTACTAGCGGGAGTCGCCAGCTCCTACAATGAGCAGTTCTTC
cdr3_aa: CSAVLAGVASSYNEQFF
clone_size: few
v_call: TRBV20-1
d_call: TRBD2
j_call: TRBJ2-1